This T cell receptor (beta chain) comes out of a study of T cell responses to AZD1222 COVID-19 vaccine. General observations from the study: Reportedly, nearly half of unique spike TCRs recognized epitopes outside B.1.351/B.1.1.7 mutations. Clonal diversity was possibly underestimated, and white British individuals and females predominated among donors.

Samples with a second dose at about 4 or about 12 weeks were pooled together. Germline V gene data show CDR1 as MNHNS and CDR2 as SASEGT. This CDR3 contains 15 residues. J lost 2 bases, V lost 9 bases, and 10 bases had no gene match. Here immunoSEQ multiplex PCR was the method, and the copy in TCRdb shows in-frame clones only, minus some. Among roughly 49,000 clones listed, about nine tenths were seen once. This clone has only one observation. The antigen is unknown. The TCR was taken from an adult who received the AZD1222 COVID-19 vaccine. This material consisted of peripheral blood, taken 28 days after the second AZD1222 dose. V and J are TRBV6-1 and TRBJ2-1; TRBD1 agrees at 7 bases. The CDR3 region is CASARGTETYNEQFF. As DNA, the CDR3 is TGTGCCAGTGCCCGTGGGACAGAGACCTACAATGAGCAGTTCTTC.